These 30 T cell receptor beta chains were all obtained from the same sample, sequenced in a study of T cell clonotyping in hematopoietic cell transplantation. Some clones are missing from TCRdb's copy, which holds only in-frame ones; the method was immunoSEQ multiplex PCR. The table includes around 24,000 clones, 70% to 85% detected once. Time point given: recipient sample about 28 days before transplant, after cytoreduction. Source: peripheral blood mononuclear cells, taken before stem cell transplant. Receptor source: a woman in her sixties with acute myeloid leukemia. Some clones in this sample may be carry-over from other donors' samples.

V usage is TRBV6-6 and J usage is TRBJ1-6; D not resolved. The ends were cut back, 6 bases at V and 0 bases at J, with 9 bases in the middle. The germline V gene encodes CDR1 MNHNY and CDR2 SVGAGI (reference sequence). The length of the CDR3 is 15 residues. CDR3 in amino acids: CASRNQASYNSPLHF. The DNA for the CDR3 is TGTGCCAGCAGGAATCAAGCCTCCTATAATTCACCCCTCCACTTT.

The chain employs TRBV28 and TRBJ1-1; D possibly corresponds to TRBD1 (6 bases). V was trimmed by 6 bases and J by 4 bases, leaving 9 bases between them. CDR1 and CDR2 (germline): MDHEN, SYDVKM. The CDR3 contains 12 residues. CDR3 bases: TGTGCCAGCAGGGAAGGGGGCACTGAAGCTTTCTTT. It encodes CASREGGTEAFF.

The rearrangement joins TRBV15 to TRBJ2-7; TRBD1 agrees at 8 bases. The ends lost 3 bases at V and 2 bases at J; junction bases unmatched: 9. The CDR3 sequence is 16 residues long. Per germline, CDR1 LNHNV and CDR2 YYDKDF (reference sequence). CDR3 sequence reads: CATSSPGTGDPYEQYF. Written as DNA, the CDR3 is TGTGCCACCAGCAGCCCCGGGACAGGTGATCCCTACGAGCAGTACTTC.

V usage is TRBV2 and J usage is TRBJ1-3, with TRBD1 matching 8 bases. With V trimmed by 6 bases and J by 2 bases, 6 bases remained unmatched. Germline V gene lookup returns CDR1 SNHLY and CDR2 FYNNEI. This CDR3 has 15 amino acids. CDR3 nucleotides: TGTGCCAGCAGCCCACAGGGGGAAACTGGAAACACCATATATTTT. This encodes CASSPQGETGNTIYF.

This clone was detected once. The chain employs TRBV6-5 and TRBJ1-4, with D hard to call. Looked up from germline, CDR1 is MNHEY and CDR2 is SVGAGI. The CDR3 loop spans 14 amino acids. V was clipped by 5 bases and J by 10 bases, with 17 bases between them. The DNA for the CDR3 is TGTGCCAGCAGTGCCCGGGTGGCCGACGGAAAACTGTTTTTT. It translates to CASSARVADGKLFF.

The V and J genes are TRBV7-3 and TRBJ2-3; possibly TRBD2 for D (6 bases). Trimming took 4 bases from V and 5 from J, leaving 7 bases between them. Germline V CDR1 and CDR2: SGHTA, FQGTGA. This CDR3 has 12 residues. The CDR3 bases are TGTGCCAGCAGCTCAGCGGGAGATACGCAGTATTTT. This translates into CASSSAGDTQYF.

This chain joins TRBV28 and TRBJ2-7; unclear D gene. Trimming removed 5 bases from V and 7 bases from J, with 15 bases in between. This CDR3 has 13 amino acids. CDR1 MDHEN and CDR2 SYDVKM come from the germline V gene. The CDR3 reads CASSAALLREQYF. The CDR3 DNA reads TGTGCCAGCAGTGCTGCCCTTCTTAGGGAGCAGTACTTC.

V gene TRBV6-4 combines with J gene TRBJ2-3, with TRBD2 matching 9 bases. V trimming: 3 bases; J trimming: 2 bases; junction bases outside the gene matches: 3. The CDR3 loop spans 15 amino acids. Germline V CDR1 and CDR2: MRHNA, SNTAGT. CDR3 in amino acids: CASSEAGGPTDTQYF. CDR3 DNA: TGTGCCAGCAGTGAGGCGGGAGGGCCCACAGATACGCAGTATTTT.

This clone turned up a few times. The J gene is TRBJ2-5, the V gene TRBV7-9; tentative D call: TRBD2 (6 bases). Germline CDR1 SEHNR, CDR2 FQNEAQ (reference sequence). V lost 5 bases to trimming and J lost 5 bases, with 9 bases between them. The CDR3 is 12 residues long. The CDR3: CASSPGVETQYF. The CDR3 DNA sequence: TGTGCCAGCAGCCCGGGGGTTGAGACCCAGTACTTC.

V and J are TRBV4-1 and TRBJ2-7, with D maybe TRBD2 (6 bases). The CDR3 has 12 residues. Germline V gene sequence: CDR1 MGHRA, CDR2 YSYEKL. Trimming pared 4 bases from V and 6 bases from J, leaving 10 bases between. DNA for the CDR3: TGCGCCAGCAGCCCTGGGGGGTCCGAGCAGTACTTC. It codes for CASSPGGSEQYF.

The chain recombines TRBV7-2 with TRBJ1-2, with a possible D match to TRBD1 (5 bases). The CDR3 length is 13 residues. Per the germline V gene, CDR1 is SGHTA and CDR2 is FQGNSA. Trimming left V 5 bases short and J 7 bases short, with 14 bases between. DNA for the CDR3: TGTGCCAGCAGCCCTGTGAAGGGGCTTGGCTACACCTTC. Translation gives CASSPVKGLGYTF. The full variable domain, with the rest looked up from reference TRBV7-2 and TRBJ1-2, is GAGVSQSPSNKVTEKGKDVELRCDPISGHTALYWYRQSLGQGLEFLIYFQGNSAPDKSGLPSDRFSAERTGGSVSTLTIQRTQQEDSAVYLCASSPVKGLGYTFGSGTRLTVV.

V and J are TRBV5-4 and TRBJ2-3; 7 bases fit TRBD1. V lost 2 bases, J lost 2 bases, and 5 bases stayed unmatched. Germline values: CDR1 SGHNT, CDR2 YYREEE (reference sequence). This CDR3 region has 15 residues. CDR3 sequence (DNA): TGTGCCAGCAGCTTACCGGGACAGCCCACAGATACGCAGTATTTT. Its translation is CASSLPGQPTDTQYF.

CDR3 in amino acids: CASSRTVNTEAFF. The CDR3 DNA follows: TGTGCCAGCAGCCGGACGGTAAACACTGAAGCTTTCTTT. The genes are TRBV7-2 and TRBJ1-1; no firm D call. Germline-derived CDR1 and CDR2 are SGHTA and FQGNSA. V was pared by 5 bases and J by 2 bases, with 9 bases between. CDR3 length: 13 amino acids.

The chain links TRBV19 to TRBJ1-2; D uncertain. Germline lookup yields CDR1 LNHDA and CDR2 SQIVND (reference sequence). The CDR3 is 10 amino acids. The germline V and J ends were trimmed by 11 bases and 4 bases, with 8 bases remaining between them. CDR3 loop: CAYVLYGYTF. CDR3 DNA sequence: TGTGCCTACGTGCTCTATGGCTACACCTTC.

This clone was observed once. V and J are TRBV5-1 and TRBJ2-6, with 8 bases lining up with TRBD1. Germline V gene data show CDR1 as SGHRS and CDR2 as YFSETQ. The V and J ends lost 2 bases and 1 base, in that order; junction bases with no gene match: 8. The CDR3 extends over 18 amino acids. The CDR3 region is CASSLQGVTPSGANVLTF. The CDR3 nucleotides read TGCGCCAGCAGCTTACAGGGGGTTACTCCTTCTGGGGCCAACGTCCTGACTTTC.

The gene calls are TRBV7-8 and TRBJ2-6; no firm D call. The length of the CDR3 is 15 residues. The ends were cut back, 7 bases at V and 3 bases at J, with 13 bases in the middle. Germline V CDR1 and CDR2: SGHVS, FQNEAQ. The CDR3 DNA reads TGTGCCAGCAAATTCTCGTGGGTTGGGGCCAACGTCCTGACTTTC. Translation: CASKFSWVGANVLTF.

The chain is built from TRBV5-1 and TRBJ2-1; 11 positions agree with TRBD2. The germline V gene has CDR1 SGHRS and CDR2 YFSETQ. Trimming removed 2 bases from V and 2 bases from J; junction bases left unmatched: 0. The CDR3 loop spans 15 amino acids. This chain's CDR3 is CASSFSGGAYNEQFF. The CDR3 nucleotides read TGCGCCAGCAGCTTTAGCGGGGGGGCCTACAATGAGCAGTTCTTC.

The genes are TRBV6-5 and TRBJ2-1, with 7 bases that match TRBD2. This CDR3 has 12 residues. Per the germline V gene, CDR1 is MNHEY and CDR2 is SVGAGI. Unmatched junction bases numbered 7, after V lost 4 bases and J lost 13 bases. CDR3 region: CASSSDPGGQFF. The CDR3 region has the DNA TGTGCCAGCAGTTCCGACCCGGGGGGACAGTTCTTC.

V is TRBV7-2 and J is TRBJ2-3, with D tentatively TRBD2 (5 bases). Per germline, CDR1 SGHTA and CDR2 FQGNSA. CDR3 length: 15 residues. Trimming cost V 3 bases and J 6 bases, with 16 bases left between them. This CDR3 reads CASSFESTGSDTQYF. The DNA of the CDR3 is TGTGCCAGCAGCTTCGAGTCTACGGGATCTGATACGCAGTATTTT.

V and J are TRBV27 and TRBJ1-5; D call uncertain. V shed 0 bases and J shed 5 bases, with 14 bases lying between them. The CDR3 length is 16 residues. Per germline, CDR1 MNHEY and CDR2 SMNVEV (reference sequence). The CDR3 loop is CASSLSSFRDDQPQHF. In nucleotides, the CDR3 is TGTGCCAGCAGTTTATCGAGTTTTAGAGATGATCAGCCCCAGCATTTT.

V and J are TRBV7-9 and TRBJ1-2; D is perhaps TRBD1 (6 bases). Trimming removed 7 bases from V and 7 bases from J, with 13 bases in between. This CDR3 spans 12 amino acids. Germline V gene sequence: CDR1 SEHNR, CDR2 FQNEAQ (reference sequence). The CDR3 DNA reads as TGTGCCAGCACCAGGACAGAGGGTGGCTACACCTTC. Its translation is CASTRTEGGYTF.

The J gene is TRBJ2-7, the V gene TRBV5-6, with a tentative D call TRBD1 (6 bases). V lost 4 bases and J 6 bases, leaving 14 bases between the germline ends. Per the germline V gene, CDR1 is SGHDT and CDR2 is YYEEEE. This CDR3 comprises 13 residues. The CDR3 DNA reads TGTGCCAGCAGCCACGACCGGACAGCCGAGCAGTACTTC. Translating gives CASSHDRTAEQYF. The full variable domain, completed using reference TRBV5-6 and TRBJ2-7, is DAGVTQSPTHLIKTRGQQVTLRCSPKSGHDTVSWYQQALGQGPQFIFQYYEEEERQRGNFPDRFSGHQFPNYSSELNVNALLLGDSALYLCASSHDRTAEQYFGPGTRLTVT.

The V and J genes are TRBV7-6 and TRBJ2-1; no firm D call. The germline V gene has CDR1 SGHVS and CDR2 FNYEAQ. The CDR3 totals 11 residues. V gave up 5 bases and J gave up 10 bases, with 9 bases separating them. The CDR3 DNA reads as TGTGCCAGCAGCGGTTCAGGCGAGCAGTTCTTC. Protein: CASSGSGEQFF.

This chain connects TRBV7-8 to TRBJ2-7, with 10 bases identical to TRBD2. The CDR3 extends over 15 amino acids. CDR1 is SGHVS, CDR2 FQNEAQ, per germline. V lost 5 bases and J lost 5; bases outside the gene matches: 9. CDR3 sequence reads: CASSLKREGRHEQYF. The CDR3 DNA sequence: TGTGCCAGCAGCCTAAAGCGGGAGGGCCGGCACGAGCAGTACTTC.

J is TRBJ1-5 and V is TRBV15; TRBD1 is a possible D gene (5 bases). The CDR3 totals 13 residues. Trimming left V 7 bases short and J 7 bases short, with 14 bases between. In germline, CDR1 is LNHNV, CDR2 YYDKDF (reference sequence). The CDR3 spells CATTAGFGQPQHF. CDR3 in DNA: TGTGCCACCACCGCAGGGTTCGGGCAGCCCCAGCATTTT.

CDR3 residues: CASSQEGFSGYTF. The CDR3 nucleotides read TGCGCCAGCAGCCAAGAGGGGTTTTCGGGCTACACCTTC. V gene TRBV4-1 combines with J gene TRBJ1-2, with D hard to call. The CDR3 is 13 amino acids. Trimming took 0 bases from V and 8 from J, leaving 10 bases between them. Germline CDR1 is MGHRA and CDR2 is YSYEKL.

The chain recombines TRBV4-3 with TRBJ1-2; weak D call: TRBD1 (5 bases). Looked up from germline, CDR1 is LGHNA and CDR2 is YSLEER. V shed 4 bases and J shed 8 bases, with 23 bases lying between them. CDR3 length equals 16 residues. For the CDR3, the DNA is TGCGCCAGCAGCCCCGGTACAGGAGCTCCGGCGAGAGGCTACACCTTC. Translation gives CASSPGTGAPARGYTF.

The chain employs TRBV9 and TRBJ2-1; tentatively, D is TRBD2 (6 bases). V lost 6 bases and J lost 5, with 18 bases in between. Germline V gene sequence: CDR1 SGDLS, CDR2 YYNGEE. This CDR3 is built from 15 residues. CDR3 loop: CASNRETGDHNEQFF. For the CDR3, the DNA is TGTGCCAGCAACCGGGAGACGGGGGACCACAATGAGCAGTTCTTC.

This rearrangement joins TRBV6-6 to TRBJ2-1; D unclear. This CDR3 is 14 amino acids long. Between the trimmed V and J ends, which lost 2 bases and 4 bases, there was a span of 9 bases. CDR1 and CDR2 from the germline V gene are MNHNY and SVGAGI (reference sequence). For the CDR3, the DNA is TGTGCCAGCAGTTACAGGGATTATTACAATGAGCAGTTCTTC. It specifies CASSYRDYYNEQFF.

The chain employs TRBV10-3 and TRBJ2-7, with 12 positions matching TRBD2. This CDR3 has 15 amino acids. Germline lookup yields CDR1 ENHRY and CDR2 SYGVKD. V was clipped by 6 bases and J by 7 bases; unmatched bases: 10. CDR3: CAIRPQTSGSGEQYF. Here the CDR3 DNA reads TGTGCCATCAGGCCGCAGACTAGCGGGAGTGGTGAGCAGTACTTC.